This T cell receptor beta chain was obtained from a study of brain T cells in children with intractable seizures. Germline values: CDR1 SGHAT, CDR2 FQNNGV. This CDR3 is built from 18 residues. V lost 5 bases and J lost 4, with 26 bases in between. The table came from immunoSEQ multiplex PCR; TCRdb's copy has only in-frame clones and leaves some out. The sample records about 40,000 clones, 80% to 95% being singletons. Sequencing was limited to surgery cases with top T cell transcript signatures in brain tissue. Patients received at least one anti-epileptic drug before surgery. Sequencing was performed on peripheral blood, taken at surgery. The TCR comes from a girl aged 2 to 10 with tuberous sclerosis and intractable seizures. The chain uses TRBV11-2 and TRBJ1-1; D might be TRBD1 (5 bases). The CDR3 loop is CASSDRTFQDNKGTEAFF. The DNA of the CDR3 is TGTGCCAGCAGCGATCGGACTTTTCAGGACAACAAAGGCACTGAAGCTTTCTTT.